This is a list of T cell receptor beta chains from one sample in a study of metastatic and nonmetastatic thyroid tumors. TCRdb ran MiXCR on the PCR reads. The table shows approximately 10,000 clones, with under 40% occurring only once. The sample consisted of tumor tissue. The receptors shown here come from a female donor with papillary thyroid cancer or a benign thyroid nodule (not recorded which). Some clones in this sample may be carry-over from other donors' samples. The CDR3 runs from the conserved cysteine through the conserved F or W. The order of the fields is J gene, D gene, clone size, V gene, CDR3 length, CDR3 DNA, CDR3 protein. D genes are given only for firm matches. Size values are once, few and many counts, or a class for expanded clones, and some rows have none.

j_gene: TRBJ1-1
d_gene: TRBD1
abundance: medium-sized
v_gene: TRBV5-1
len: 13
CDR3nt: TGCGCCAGCAGCTTACCAGGGGGGAGTGAAGCTTTCTTT
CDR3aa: CASSLPGGSEAFF

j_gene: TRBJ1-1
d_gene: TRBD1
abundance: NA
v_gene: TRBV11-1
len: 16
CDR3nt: TGTGCCAGCAGCTTAGTGTCCGGGACAGGGAACACTGAAGCTTTCTTT
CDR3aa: CASSLVSGTGNTEAFF

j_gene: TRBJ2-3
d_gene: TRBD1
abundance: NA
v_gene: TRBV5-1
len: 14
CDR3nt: TGCTCCAGCAGCTTGGACAGGCCCACAGATACGCAGTATTTT
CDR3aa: CSSSLDRPTDTQYF

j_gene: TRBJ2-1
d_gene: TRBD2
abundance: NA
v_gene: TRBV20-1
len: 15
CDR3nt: TGCAGTGCTCGCCCCTGGGCTAGCGGAAACAATGAGCAGTTCTTC
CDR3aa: CSARPWASGNNEQFF

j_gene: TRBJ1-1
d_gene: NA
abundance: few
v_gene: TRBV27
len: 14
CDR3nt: TGTGCCAGCAGTTTTGATGGGGGTGGTGCTGAAGCTTTCTTT
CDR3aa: CASSFDGGGAEAFF

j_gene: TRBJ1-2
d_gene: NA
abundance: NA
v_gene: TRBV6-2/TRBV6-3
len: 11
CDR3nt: TGTGCCAGCAGTAAAGGCCCTGGCTACACCTTC
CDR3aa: CASSKGPGYTF

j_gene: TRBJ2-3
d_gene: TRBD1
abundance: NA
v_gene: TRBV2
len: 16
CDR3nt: TGTGCCAGCCGAGCTCACGGGACAGGTCAAACAGATACGCAGTATTTT
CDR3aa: CASRAHGTGQTDTQYF

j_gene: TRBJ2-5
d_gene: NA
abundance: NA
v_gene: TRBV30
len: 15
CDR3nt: TGTGCCTGGAGACCAGGTGATGGGGTCAGGGGGACCCAGTACTTC
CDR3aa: CAWRPGDGVRGTQYF

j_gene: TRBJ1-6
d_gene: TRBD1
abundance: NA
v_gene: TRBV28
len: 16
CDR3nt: TGTGCCAGCAGTGCGAGACAGGGGGCCATAGGGGAGACCCTCCACTTT
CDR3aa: CASSARQGAIGETLHF

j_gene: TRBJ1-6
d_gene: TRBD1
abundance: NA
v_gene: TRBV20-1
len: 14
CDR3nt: TGCAGTGCAAAACAGGGGGCTAACAATTCACCCCTCCACTTT
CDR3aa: CSAKQGANNSPLHF

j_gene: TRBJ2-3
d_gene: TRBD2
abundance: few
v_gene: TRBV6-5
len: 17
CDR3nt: TGTGCCAGCAGCCGCATCGGGGCGGGGGGGCGCGCAGATACGCAGTATTTT
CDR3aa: CASSRIGAGGRADTQYF

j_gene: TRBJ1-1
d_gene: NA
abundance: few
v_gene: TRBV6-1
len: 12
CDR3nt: TGTGCCAGCAGCCGACAGGACACTGAAGATTTCTTT
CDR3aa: CASSRQDTEDFF

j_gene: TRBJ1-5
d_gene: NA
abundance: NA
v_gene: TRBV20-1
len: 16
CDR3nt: TGCAGTGCTAGAGAGCCTGGACATAATAGCAATCAGCCCCAGCATTTT
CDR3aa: CSAREPGHNSNQPQHF

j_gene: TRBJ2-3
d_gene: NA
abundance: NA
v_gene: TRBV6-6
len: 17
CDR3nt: TGTGCCAGCAGCCACCGGCTAGCGACACCAATGGGGGATACGCAGTATTTT
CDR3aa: CASSHRLATPMGDTQYF

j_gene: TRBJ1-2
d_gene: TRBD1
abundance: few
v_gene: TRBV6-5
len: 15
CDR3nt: TGTGCCAGCAGTCCCTCGACAGGGACCAGCTATGGCTACACCTTC
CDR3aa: CASSPSTGTSYGYTF

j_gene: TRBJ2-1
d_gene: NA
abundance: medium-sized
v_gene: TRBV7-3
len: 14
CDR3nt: TGTGCCAGCAGCTTTAAGGGGGGTGACAATGAGCAGTTCTTC
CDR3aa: CASSFKGGDNEQFF

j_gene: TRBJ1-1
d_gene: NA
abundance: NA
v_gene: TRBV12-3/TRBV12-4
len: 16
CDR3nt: TGTGCCAGCAGTAACCATGGGGCCCCCGGTGGCACTGAAGCTTTCTTT
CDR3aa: CASSNHGAPGGTEAFF

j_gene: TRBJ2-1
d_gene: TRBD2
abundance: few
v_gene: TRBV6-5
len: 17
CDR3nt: TGTGCCAGCAGTTACTCTCCTAGCGGCTTTCCGGACAATGAGCAGTTCTTC
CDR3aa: CASSYSPSGFPDNEQFF

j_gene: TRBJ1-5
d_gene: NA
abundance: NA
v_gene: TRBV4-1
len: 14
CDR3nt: TGCGCCAGCAGCCAAGGACATAGCAATCAGCCCCAGCATTTT
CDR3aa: CASSQGHSNQPQHF

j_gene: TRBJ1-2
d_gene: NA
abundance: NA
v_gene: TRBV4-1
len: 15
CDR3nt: TGCGCCAGCAGCCAAGAACGGGGGCTGGGCTATGGCTACACCTTC
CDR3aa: CASSQERGLGYGYTF

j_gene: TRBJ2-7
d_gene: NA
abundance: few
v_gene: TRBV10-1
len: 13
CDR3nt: TGCGCCAGCAGTAGTGACAGCCCCGGGCAGCAGTACTTC
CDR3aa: CASSSDSPGQQYF

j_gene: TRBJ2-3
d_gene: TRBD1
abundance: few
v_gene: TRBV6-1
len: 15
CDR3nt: TGTGCCAGCAGTGTACAGGGGGCTGGCACAGATACGCAGTATTTT
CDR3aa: CASSVQGAGTDTQYF

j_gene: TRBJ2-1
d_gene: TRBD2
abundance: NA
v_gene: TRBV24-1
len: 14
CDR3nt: TGTGCCACCAGTGATTGGACTAGCGGGAGTGAGCAGTTCTTC
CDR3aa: CATSDWTSGSEQFF

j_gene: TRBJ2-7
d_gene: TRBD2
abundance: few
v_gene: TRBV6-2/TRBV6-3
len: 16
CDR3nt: TGTGCCAGCAGGGAACTAGCGGGAGGAAGCTCCTACGAGCAGTACTTC
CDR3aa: CASRELAGGSSYEQYF

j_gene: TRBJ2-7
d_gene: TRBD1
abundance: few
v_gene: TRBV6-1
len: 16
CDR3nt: TGTGCCAGCAGTGAGGAAGGGACAGGAGGAGATCGGGGGCAGTACTTC
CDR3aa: CASSEEGTGGDRGQYF

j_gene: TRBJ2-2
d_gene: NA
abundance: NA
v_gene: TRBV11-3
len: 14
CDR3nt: TGTGCCAGCAGCTCCGGGAGCGACACCGGGGAGCTGTTTTTT
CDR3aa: CASSSGSDTGELFF

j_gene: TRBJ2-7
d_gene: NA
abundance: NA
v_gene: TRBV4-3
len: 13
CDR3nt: TGCGCCAGCAGCCGCACGGGTAGTCTTGAGCAGTACTTC
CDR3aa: CASSRTGSLEQYF

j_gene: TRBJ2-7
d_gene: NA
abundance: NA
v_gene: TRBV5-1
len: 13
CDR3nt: TGCGCCAGCAGCTTGACCTACAGGGACGAGCAGTACTTC
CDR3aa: CASSLTYRDEQYF

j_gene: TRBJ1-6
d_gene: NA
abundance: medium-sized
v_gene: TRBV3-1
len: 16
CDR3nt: TGTGCCAGCAGCCCCTCCGGGCGCTCCTATAATTCACCCCTCCACTTT
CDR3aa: CASSPSGRSYNSPLHF

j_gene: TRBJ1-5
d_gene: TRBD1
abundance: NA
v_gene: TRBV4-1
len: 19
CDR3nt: TGCGCCAGCAGCCAAGAACCCGGACAGGGAATTGATGGGAGTCAGCCCCAGCATTTT
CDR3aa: CASSQEPGQGIDGSQPQHF

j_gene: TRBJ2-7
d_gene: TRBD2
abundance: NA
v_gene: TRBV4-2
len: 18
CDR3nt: TGTGCCAGCAGCCAAGCCCTAGCGGGAGGCCATATAGGATACGAGCAGTACTTC
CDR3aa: CASSQALAGGHIGYEQYF

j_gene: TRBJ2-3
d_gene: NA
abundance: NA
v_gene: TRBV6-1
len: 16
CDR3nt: TGTGCCAGCAGTGAGGCGGATTTCGGGGATCCGGATTGGCAGTATTTT
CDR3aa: CASSEADFGDPDWQYF

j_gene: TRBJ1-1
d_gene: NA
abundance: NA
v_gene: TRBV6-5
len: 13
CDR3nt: TGTGCCAGCAGTTACGTAAGTAACACTGAAGCTTTCTTT
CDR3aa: CASSYVSNTEAFF

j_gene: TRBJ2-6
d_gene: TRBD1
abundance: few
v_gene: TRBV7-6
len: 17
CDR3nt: TGTGCCAGCAGCTTCGGGACAGTCCTCTCTGGGGCCAACGTCCTGACTTTC
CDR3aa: CASSFGTVLSGANVLTF

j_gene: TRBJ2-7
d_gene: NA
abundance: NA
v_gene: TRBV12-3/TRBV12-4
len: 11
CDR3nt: TGTGCCAGCAGTTTGGAGGGGACGCAGTACTTC
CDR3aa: CASSLEGTQYF

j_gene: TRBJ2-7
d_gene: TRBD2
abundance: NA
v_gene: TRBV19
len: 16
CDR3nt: TGTGCCAGTAGTATGGGTAGCGGGAGTGGATCCTACGAGCAGTACTTC
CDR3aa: CASSMGSGSGSYEQYF

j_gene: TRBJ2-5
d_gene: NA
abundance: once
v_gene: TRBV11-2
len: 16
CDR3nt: TGTGCCAGCAGCTTAGATGGAGTAGCAGGTGGGGAGACCCAGTACTTC
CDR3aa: CASSLDGVAGGETQYF